This TCR beta chain was sequenced in a study of shared clonotypes between healthy human individuals. With 5 bases removed from V and 7 bases from J, the gap between germline ends came to 14 bases. CDR3 length: 13 residues. Germline V CDR1 and CDR2: MNHNS, SASEGT. TCRdb's copy holds only in-frame clones and misses some; the assay was immunoSEQ multiplex PCR. In the table there are some 1,900,000 clones, 85% to 95% of which are singletons. Positive CCR7 selection of CD45RO-negative cells yielded the naive CD8 cells, and terminally differentiated effector memory CD45RA+ cells were excluded. This chain links TRBV6-1 with TRBJ1-1, with a possible D match to TRBD1 (6 bases). This TCR was recovered from a man between 18 and 35 years old in good health. Specimen: naive CD8+ T cells sorted from blood. CDR3 residues: CASSTSGVGEAFF. The DNA of the CDR3 is TGTGCCAGCAGTACCTCAGGGGTCGGTGAAGCTTTCTTT.